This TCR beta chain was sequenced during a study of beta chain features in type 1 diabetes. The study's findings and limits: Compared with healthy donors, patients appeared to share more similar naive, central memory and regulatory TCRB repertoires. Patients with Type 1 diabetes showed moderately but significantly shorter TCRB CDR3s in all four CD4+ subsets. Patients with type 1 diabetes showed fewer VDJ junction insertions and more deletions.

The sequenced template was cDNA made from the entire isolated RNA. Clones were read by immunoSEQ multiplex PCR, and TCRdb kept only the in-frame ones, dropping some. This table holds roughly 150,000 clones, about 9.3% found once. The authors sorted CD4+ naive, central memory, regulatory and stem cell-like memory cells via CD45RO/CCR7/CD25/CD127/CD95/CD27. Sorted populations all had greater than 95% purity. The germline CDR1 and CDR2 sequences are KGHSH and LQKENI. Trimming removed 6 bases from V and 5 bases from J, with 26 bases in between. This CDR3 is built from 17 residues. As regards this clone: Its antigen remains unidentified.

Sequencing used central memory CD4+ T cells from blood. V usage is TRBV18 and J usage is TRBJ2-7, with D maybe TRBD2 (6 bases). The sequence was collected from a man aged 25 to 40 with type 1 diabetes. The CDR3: CASSPASTRGAVNEQYF. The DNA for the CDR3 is TGTGCCAGCTCCCCTGCCTCGACCCGCGGGGCGGTCAACGAGCAGTACTTC.